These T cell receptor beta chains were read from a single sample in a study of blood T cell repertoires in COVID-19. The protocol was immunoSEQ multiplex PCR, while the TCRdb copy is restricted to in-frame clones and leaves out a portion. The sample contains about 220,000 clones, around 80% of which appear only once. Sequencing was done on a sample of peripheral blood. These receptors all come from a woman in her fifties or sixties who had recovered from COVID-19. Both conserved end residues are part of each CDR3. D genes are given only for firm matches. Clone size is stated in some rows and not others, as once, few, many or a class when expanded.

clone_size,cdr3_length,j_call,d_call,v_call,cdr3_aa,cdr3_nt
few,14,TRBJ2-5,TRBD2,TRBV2,CASSEEAGEETQYF,TGTGCCAGCAGTGAAGAAGCGGGGGAAGAGACCCAGTACTTC
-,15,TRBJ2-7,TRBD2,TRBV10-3,CAISSWGGGAYEQYF,TGTGCCATCAGCTCGTGGGGCGGGGGGGCCTACGAGCAGTACTTC
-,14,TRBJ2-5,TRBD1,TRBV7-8,CASRPKGADETQYF,TGTGCCAGCAGACCCAAGGGGGCGGATGAGACCCAGTACTTC
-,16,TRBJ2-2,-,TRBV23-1,CASSQIQGGGTGELFF,TGCGCCAGCAGTCAAATCCAGGGGGGAGGCACCGGGGAGCTGTTTTTT
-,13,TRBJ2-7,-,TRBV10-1,CASSFDRSYEQYF,TGCGCCAGCAGTTTCGACAGGAGCTACGAGCAGTACTTC
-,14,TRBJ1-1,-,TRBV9,CASSVAGMNTEAFF,TGTGCCAGCAGCGTCGCAGGGATGAACACTGAAGCTTTCTTT
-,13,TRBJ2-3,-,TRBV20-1,CSASRIPGDTQYF,TGCAGTGCTAGTAGAATACCGGGAGATACGCAGTATTTT
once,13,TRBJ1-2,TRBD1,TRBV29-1,CSAVDRGNYGYTF,TGCAGCGCTGTGGACAGGGGGAACTATGGCTACACCTTC
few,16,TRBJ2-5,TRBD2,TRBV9,CASSPGGGLGQETQYF,TGTGCCAGCAGCCCCGGGGGGGGGCTGGGTCAAGAGACCCAGTACTTC
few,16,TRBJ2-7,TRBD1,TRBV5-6,CASSRQRDRAFHEQYF,TGTGCCAGCAGCCGGCAGAGGGACAGGGCTTTCCACGAGCAGTACTTC
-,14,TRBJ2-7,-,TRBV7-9,CASSLVSGSGEQYF,TGTGCCAGCAGCTTAGTGTCAGGGTCTGGCGAGCAGTACTTC
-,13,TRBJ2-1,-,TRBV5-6,CASSRDIDNEQFF,TGTGCCAGCAGCCGCGACATCGACAATGAGCAGTTCTTC
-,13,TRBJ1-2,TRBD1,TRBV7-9,CASSFRDRWDYTF,TGTGCCAGCAGCTTTCGGGACAGGTGGGACTACACCTTC
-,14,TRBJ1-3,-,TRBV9,CASSVEQSGNTIYF,TGTGCCAGCAGCGTAGAACAGTCTGGAAACACCATATATTTT
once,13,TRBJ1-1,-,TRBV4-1,CASSQARGAEAFF,TGCGCCAGCAGCCAAGCCCGCGGGGCTGAAGCTTTCTTT
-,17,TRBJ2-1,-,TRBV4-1,CASSQRPDFLSYNEQFF,TGCGCCAGCAGCCAACGACCGGACTTCCTCTCCTACAATGAGCAGTTCTTC
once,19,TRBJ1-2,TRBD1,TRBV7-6,CASSLDPVGTGDRGVGYTF,TGTGCCAGCAGCTTAGACCCGGTTGGGACAGGAGACCGCGGTGTGGGCTACACCTTC
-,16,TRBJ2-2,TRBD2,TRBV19,CASSDWGLAYTGELFF,TGTGCCAGTAGTGATTGGGGACTAGCATACACCGGGGAGCTGTTTTTT
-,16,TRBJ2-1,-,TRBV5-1,CASSGYPGRAGDEQFF,TGCGCCAGCAGCGGGTACCCGGGACGTGCAGGGGATGAGCAGTTCTTC
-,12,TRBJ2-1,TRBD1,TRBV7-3,CASSRTGDEQFF,TGTGCCAGCAGCCGGACAGGGGATGAGCAGTTCTTC
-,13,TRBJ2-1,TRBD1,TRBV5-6,CASSPGQGHEQFF,TGTGCCAGCAGCCCCGGACAGGGTCATGAGCAGTTCTTC
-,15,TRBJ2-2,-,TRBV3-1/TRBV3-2,CASSQAQGNTGELFF,TGTGCCAGCAGCCAAGCACAGGGGAACACCGGGGAGCTGTTTTTT
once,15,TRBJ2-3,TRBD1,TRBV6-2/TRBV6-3,CASSYNRDRTDTQYF,TGTGCCAGCAGTTATAACCGGGACAGAACAGATACGCAGTATTTT
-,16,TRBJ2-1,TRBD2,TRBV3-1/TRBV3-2,CASSQGTSGGQGEQFF,TGTGCCAGCAGCCAAGGGACTAGCGGGGGGCAGGGGGAGCAGTTCTTC
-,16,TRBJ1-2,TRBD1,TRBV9,CASSPRQGSFNYGYTF,TGTGCCAGCAGCCCAAGACAGGGAAGTTTTAACTATGGCTACACCTTC
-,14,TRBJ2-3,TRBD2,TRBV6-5,CASSTSGGADTQYF,TGTGCCAGCAGCACTAGCGGGGGGGCTGATACGCAGTATTTT
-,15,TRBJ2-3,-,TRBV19,CASSIVRSSTDTQYF,TGTGCCAGTAGTATAGTGCGGAGTAGCACAGATACGCAGTATTTT
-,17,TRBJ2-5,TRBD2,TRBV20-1,CSASPRRGGGWQETQYF,TGCAGTGCTAGTCCCCGACGCGGGGGGGGGTGGCAAGAGACCCAGTACTTC
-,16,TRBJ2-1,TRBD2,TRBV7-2,CASTILLSGAYNEQFF,TGTGCCAGCACCATACTTCTCAGCGGGGCATACAATGAGCAGTTCTTC
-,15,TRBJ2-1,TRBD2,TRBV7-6,CASSNGLAASGEQFF,TGTGCCAGCAGCAACGGACTAGCGGCGTCGGGGGAGCAGTTCTTC
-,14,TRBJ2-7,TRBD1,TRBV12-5,CASGSVGTAYEQYF,TGTGCTAGTGGTTCGGTCGGGACAGCCTACGAGCAGTACTTC
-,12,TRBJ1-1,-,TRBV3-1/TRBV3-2,CASSQGRSEAFF,TGTGCCAGCAGCCAAGGCAGGTCGGAAGCTTTCTTT
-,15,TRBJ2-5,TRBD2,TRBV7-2,CASSPFGGGSETQYF,TGTGCCAGCAGCCCCTTTGGCGGGGGGTCAGAGACCCAGTACTTC
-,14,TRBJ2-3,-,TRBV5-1,CASSLGQITDTQYF,TGCGCCAGCAGCTTGGGACAGATCACAGATACGCAGTATTTT
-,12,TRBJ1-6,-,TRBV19,CASSMRNSPLHF,TGTGCCAGTAGTATGAGGAACTCACCCCTCCACTTT
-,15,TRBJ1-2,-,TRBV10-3,CAISESRGGSYGYTF,TGTGCCATCAGTGAGTCTCGTGGGGGCAGCTATGGCTACACCTTC
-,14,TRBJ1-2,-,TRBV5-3,CARVSGATNYGYTF,TGTGCCCGGGTCAGTGGGGCGACTAACTATGGCTACACCTTC
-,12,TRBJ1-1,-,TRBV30,CACRPGYTEAFF,TGTGCCTGCCGCCCAGGGTACACTGAAGCTTTCTTT
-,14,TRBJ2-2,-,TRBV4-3,CASSQALNTGELFF,TGCGCCAGCAGCCAAGCACTTAACACCGGGGAGCTGTTTTTT
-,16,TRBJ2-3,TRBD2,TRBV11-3,CASSPGLAGGVDTQYF,TGTGCCAGCAGCCCGGGACTAGCGGGGGGAGTGGATACGCAGTATTTT
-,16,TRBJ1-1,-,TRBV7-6,CASSRGVDRRNTEAFF,TGTGCCAGCAGCCGAGGGGTCGACAGGAGGAACACTGAAGCTTTCTTT
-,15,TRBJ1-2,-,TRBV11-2,CASSSYRDIGYGYTF,TGTGCCAGCAGTTCGTACCGGGACATAGGCTATGGCTACACCTTC
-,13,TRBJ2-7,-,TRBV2,CASIVHRAYEQYF,TGTGCCAGCATAGTTCACCGCGCCTACGAGCAGTACTTC
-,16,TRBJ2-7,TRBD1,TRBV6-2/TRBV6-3,CASSYSPRDRVHEQYF,TGTGCCAGCAGTTACTCCCCCCGGGACAGGGTCCACGAGCAGTACTTC
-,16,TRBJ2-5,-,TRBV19,CASSIVRGGVQETQYF,TGTGCCAGTAGTATAGTCAGGGGTGGTGTCCAAGAGACCCAGTACTTC